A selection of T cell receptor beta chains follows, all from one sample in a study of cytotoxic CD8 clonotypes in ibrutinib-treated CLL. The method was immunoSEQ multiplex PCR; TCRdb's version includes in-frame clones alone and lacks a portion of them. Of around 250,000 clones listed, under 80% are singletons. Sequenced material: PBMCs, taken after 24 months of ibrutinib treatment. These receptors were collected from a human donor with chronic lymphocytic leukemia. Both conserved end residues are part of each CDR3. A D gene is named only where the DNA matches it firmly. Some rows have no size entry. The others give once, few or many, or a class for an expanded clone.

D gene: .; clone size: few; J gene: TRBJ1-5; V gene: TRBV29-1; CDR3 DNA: TGCAGCGCACGCGACAGTAATCAGCCCCAGCATTTT; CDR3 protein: CSARDSNQPQHF
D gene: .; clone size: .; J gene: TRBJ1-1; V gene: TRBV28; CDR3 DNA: TGTGCCAGCAGGGCCTTGGGACCTACGAACACTGAAGCTTTCTTT; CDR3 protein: CASRALGPTNTEAFF
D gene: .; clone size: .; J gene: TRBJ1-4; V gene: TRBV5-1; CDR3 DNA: TGCGCCAGCAGCGCCCTCCCCGGACCTAATGAAAAACTGTTTTTT; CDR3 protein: CASSALPGPNEKLFF
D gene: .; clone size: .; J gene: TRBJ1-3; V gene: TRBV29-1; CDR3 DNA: TGCAGCGTTGGAAGGGAAGGACCTGGAAACACCATATATTTT; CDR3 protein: CSVGREGPGNTIYF
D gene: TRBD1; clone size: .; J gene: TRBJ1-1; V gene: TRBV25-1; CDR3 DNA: TGTGCCAGCAGTGACTCCGGGACAGGGGACACTGAAGCTTTCTTT; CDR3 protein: CASSDSGTGDTEAFF
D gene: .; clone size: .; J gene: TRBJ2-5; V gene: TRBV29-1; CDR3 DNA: TGCAGCGGCGCGGGACACCCGGGAGAGACCCAGTACTTC; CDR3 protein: CSGAGHPGETQYF
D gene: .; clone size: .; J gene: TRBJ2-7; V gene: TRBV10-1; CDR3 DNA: TGCGCCAGCAGTGAGTCGATCTACGAGCAGTACTTC; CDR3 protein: CASSESIYEQYF
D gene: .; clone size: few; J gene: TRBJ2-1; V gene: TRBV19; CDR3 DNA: TGTGCCAGTAGTTCCGGGGGTGAGCAGTTCTTC; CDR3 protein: CASSSGGEQFF
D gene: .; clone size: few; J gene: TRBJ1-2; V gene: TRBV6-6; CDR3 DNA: TGTGCCAGCAACCCCCCGACTCGGGGAGGCTATGGCTACACCTTC; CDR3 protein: CASNPPTRGGYGYTF
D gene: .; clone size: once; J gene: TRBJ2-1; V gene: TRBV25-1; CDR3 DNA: TGTGCCAGCAGTCTGAAGGTTGAAGGGGGTAGTGAGCAGTTCTTC; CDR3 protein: CASSLKVEGGSEQFF
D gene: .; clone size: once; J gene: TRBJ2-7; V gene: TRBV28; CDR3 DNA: TGTGCCAGCAGTTTCGTGAGGGGAACCTACGAGCAGTACTTC; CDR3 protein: CASSFVRGTYEQYF
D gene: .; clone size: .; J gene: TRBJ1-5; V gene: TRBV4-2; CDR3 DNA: TGTGCCAGCAGCCAAGACACCACAGGTCAGCCCCAGCATTTT; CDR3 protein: CASSQDTTGQPQHF
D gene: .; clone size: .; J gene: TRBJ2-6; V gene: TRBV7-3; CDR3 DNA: TGTGCCAGCAGCCCCTCGGGGGCACGCTCTGGGGCCAACGTCCTGACTTTC; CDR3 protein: CASSPSGARSGANVLTF
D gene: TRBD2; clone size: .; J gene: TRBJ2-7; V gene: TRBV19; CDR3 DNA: TGTGCCAGTAGTATAGATCTATGGGAGGGATACGAGCAGTACTTC; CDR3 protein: CASSIDLWEGYEQYF
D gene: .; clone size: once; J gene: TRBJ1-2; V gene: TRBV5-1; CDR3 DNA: TGCGCCAGCTCCCCTGGGGGGGTCGTTGGCTACACCTTC; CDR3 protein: CASSPGGVVGYTF
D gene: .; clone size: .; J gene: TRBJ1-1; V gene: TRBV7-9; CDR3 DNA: TGTGCCAGCAGTCCGACAGGGAACACTGAAGCTTTCTTT; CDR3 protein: CASSPTGNTEAFF
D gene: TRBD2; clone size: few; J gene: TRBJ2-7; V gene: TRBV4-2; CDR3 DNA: TGTGCCAGCAGCCAGGGGGGGGAGTCGATCTACGAGCAGTACTTC; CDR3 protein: CASSQGGESIYEQYF
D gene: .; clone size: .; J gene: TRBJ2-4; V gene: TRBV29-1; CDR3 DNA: TGCAGCGTTGAAGATTCAGGAGGGAATTTGGCCAAAAACATTCAGTACTTC; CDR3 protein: CSVEDSGGNLAKNIQYF
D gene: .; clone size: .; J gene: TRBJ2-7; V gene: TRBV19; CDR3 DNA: TGTGCCAGTACCCCGAGGTGGGGCGGACAAAGGGGGGAGCAGTACTTC; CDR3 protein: CASTPRWGGQRGEQYF
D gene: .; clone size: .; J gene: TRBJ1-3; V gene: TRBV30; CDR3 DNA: TGTGCCTGGAGCGAGGTGATCTCTGGAAACACCATATATTTT; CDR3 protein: CAWSEVISGNTIYF
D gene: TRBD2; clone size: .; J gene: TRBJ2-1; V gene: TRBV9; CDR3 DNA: TGTGCCAGCAGCGTAGTATCGCTAGCGGAGTACAATGAGCAGTTCTTC; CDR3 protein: CASSVVSLAEYNEQFF
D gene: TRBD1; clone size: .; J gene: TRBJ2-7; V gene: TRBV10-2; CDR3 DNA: TGCGCCAGCAGTGGCCCCCAGACAGGGGGCGACGAGCAGTACTTC; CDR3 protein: CASSGPQTGGDEQYF
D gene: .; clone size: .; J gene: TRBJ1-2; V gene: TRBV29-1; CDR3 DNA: TGCAGCGTTGACATGTTGCGGGTTGATGGCTACACCTTC; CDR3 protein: CSVDMLRVDGYTF
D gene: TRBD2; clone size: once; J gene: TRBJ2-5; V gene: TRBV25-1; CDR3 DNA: TGTGCCAGCTCCCCCGCGGGACTAGCGGGAGCCCGTTACTTC; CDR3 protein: CASSPAGLAGARYF
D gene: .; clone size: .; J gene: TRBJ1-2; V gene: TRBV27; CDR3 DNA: TGTGCCAGCAGTTATCAGGGGAACTATGGCTACACCTTC; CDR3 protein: CASSYQGNYGYTF
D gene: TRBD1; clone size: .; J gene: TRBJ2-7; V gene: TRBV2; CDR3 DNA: TGTGCCAGCAGAACCGGGACAGGGAACTACGAGCAGTACTTC; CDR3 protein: CASRTGTGNYEQYF
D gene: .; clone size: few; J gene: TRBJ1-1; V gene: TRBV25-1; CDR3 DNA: TGTGCCAGCAGTGAATGGGGCGGGAACACTGAAGCTTTCTTT; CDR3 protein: CASSEWGGNTEAFF